The clone carrying this T cell receptor beta chain was seen repeatedly, ten times or more. This sample stems from a study of T-cell reconstitution after alpha-beta-depleted transplantation in children. This sample's TCRbeta library carried unique molecular identifier barcodes. TCRdb itself ran the PCR reads through MiXCR, one entry per CDR3 protein. The sample records 210,000 or so distinct CDR3 sequences, 8% to 9.5% being singletons. This receptor was identified in a human donor who donated a stem cell graft to a child with acute lymphoblastic leukemia. This specimen consisted of PBMCs from the stem cell graft donor, obtained from the stem cell graft.

CDR3 loop: CASSQVSGQGGYGYTF. The CDR3 DNA is TGTGCCAGCAGCCAAGTATCAGGACAGGGTGGCTATGGCTACACCTTC. The chain combines TRBV7-2 with TRBJ1-2; 8 nucleotides line up with TRBD1. The germline V gene has CDR1 SGHTA and CDR2 FQGNSA. This CDR3 has 16 amino acids. The V gene end was trimmed by 5 bases and the J gene end by 4 bases; junction bases not matched to a gene: 12.